This TCR beta chain was captured in a study of shared clonotypes between healthy human individuals. CD45RO-negative CD8 cells positively selected for CCR7 made up the naive population, which excluded terminally differentiated effector memory CD45RA+ cells. The CDR3 length is 15 residues. Germline V lookup: CDR1 SSHAT, CDR2 FNYEAQ (reference sequence). Findings of the study overall: Estimated richness values were generally larger in naive subsets than in memory subsets. A handful of donors had around 5% of their naive CD4 clonotypes in common. Despite large depth, sorted-subset datasets appeared incompletely sequenced. Generation of non-shared clonotypes was less probable than generation of clonotypes shared by all four donors.

The data were produced by immunoSEQ multiplex PCR, yet TCRdb's version contains in-frame clones alone and is incomplete. Here the sample spans about 2 million clones, less than 95% being singletons. Concerning this clone: Its antigen is unidentified. At one end the junction does not follow the germline gene, possibly because of a read error.

The receptor was derived from a young man in good health. The rearrangement links TRBV7-7 to TRBJ2-2; D is unresolved. Sequenced material: naive CD8+ T cells sorted from blood. CDR3 nucleotides: TGTGCTAGCAGCTTCGCCCTAGGGAACACCGGGGAGCTGTTTTTT. Translation: CASSFALGNTGELFF.